The 11 T cell receptor beta chains below all came from one sample that was sequenced in a study of cytomegalovirus exposure and HLA in healthy donors listed by TCRdb under 2017. Library creation used the immunoSEQ multiplex PCR assay. For the multiplex PCR, a mixture combining 60 forward primers for TCR Vbeta segments and 13 reverse primers for TCR Jbeta segments was used. As stored in TCRdb, this immuneACCESS dataset retains in-frame rearrangements with V and J assigned. A fraction of the clones does not appear; measured against another copy, unresolved V genes explain less than half of the discrepancy, and the remainder lacks a known reason. Within this sample are about 150,000 clones, with around 74% of them counted one time only. The top ten clonotypes cover 1.3% to 1.5% of the sample. Sequenced sample: PBMCs. The receptor set was obtained from a man between 18 and 35 years old in good health and CMV-seronegative.

This chain joins TRBV5-5 and TRBJ2-7; D is unclear. This CDR3 is built from 13 residues. Germline loops: CDR1 SGHKS, CDR2 YYEKEE (reference sequence). Trimming pared 0 bases from V and 1 base from J, leaving 5 bases between. In DNA form, the CDR3 reads TGTGCCAGCAGCTTGGCCAGGTCCTACGAGCAGTACTTC. Translated: CASSLARSYEQYF.

The chain employs TRBV7-9 and TRBJ1-2, with 10 positions matching TRBD1. The CDR3 is 17 amino acids. Unmatched junction bases numbered 17, after V lost 5 bases and J lost 8 bases. The germline V gene encodes CDR1 SEHNR and CDR2 FQNEAQ (reference sequence). DNA for the CDR3: TGTGCCAGCAGCGGGGGGACAGGGGCCGGTATGTATTCCGGCTACACCTTC. Amino acid sequence: CASSGGTGAGMYSGYTF.

CDR3 region: CASSVTSGRWTDTQYF. The CDR3 DNA reads TGTGCCAGCAGCGTCACTAGCGGGAGATGGACAGATACGCAGTATTTT. The chain has TRBV5-4 and TRBJ2-3; TRBD2 matches at 11 bases. The CDR3 runs 16 residues. Germline V CDR1 and CDR2: SGHNT, YYREEE (reference sequence). The J segment lost 3 bases and the V segment lost 4 bases, leaving 7 bases of the junction unmatched.

The V call is TRBV11-3, the J call TRBJ2-1; 7 positions agree with TRBD2. CDR1 and CDR2 from the germline V gene are SGHNT and YENEEA. CDR3 length equals 15 residues. J gave up 3 bases and V 3 bases, and 5 bases lay outside the gene matches. The CDR3 region has the DNA TGTGCCAGCAGCTTCCGGGAGGCCCACTACAATGAGCAGTTCTTC. It yields the protein CASSFREAHYNEQFF.

Comment on this clone: Its ends do not fully match the called genes, so a read error is possible. This CDR3 is also generated by other DNA sequences in the sample. The DNA for the CDR3 is TGTTCCAGCAGCTCTTCGGGACTAGCGGGAGTCAATGAGCAGTTCTTC. It specifies CSSSSSGLAGVNEQFF. V usage is TRBV7-9 and J usage is TRBJ2-1, with 14 bases identical to TRBD2. Germline assignment: CDR1 SEHNR and CDR2 FQNEAQ (reference sequence). The CDR3 length is 16 residues. Variable domain in full (rest from reference TRBV7-9 and TRBJ2-1): DTGVSQNPRHKITKRGQNVTFRCDPISEHNRLYWYRQTLGQGPEFLTYFQNEAQLEKSRLLSDRFSAERPKGSFSTLEIQRTEQGDSAMYLCSSSSSGLAGVNEQFFGPGTRLTVL.

The chain couples TRBV4-1 to TRBJ2-7; no firm D call. The CDR3 sequence is 12 residues long. The V and J ends lost 3 bases and 2 bases respectively, with 5 bases between them. Germline values: CDR1 MGHRA, CDR2 YSYEKL. The CDR3 DNA is TGCGCCAGCAGCCAGGGCCCCTACGAGCAGTACTTC. This gives the protein CASSQGPYEQYF.

This chain uses TRBV4-3 with TRBJ1-4; the match to TRBD1 covers 7 bases. The CDR3 covers 18 residues. The V gene end was trimmed by 0 bases and the J gene end by 4 bases; junction bases not matched to a gene: 11. CDR1 and CDR2 from the germline V gene are LGHNA and YSLEER. The CDR3 here is CASSQEWGAGTVNEKLFF. The DNA for the CDR3 is TGCGCCAGCAGCCAAGAATGGGGCGCCGGGACAGTTAATGAAAAACTGTTTTTT.

This clone was counted a single time. The gene calls are TRBV5-4 and TRBJ2-7, with 8 bases aligning to TRBD1. The CDR3 covers 15 residues. After removal of 4 bases from V and 1 base from J, the junction contained 7 bases not matched to a gene. The V gene's germline CDR1 is SGHNT and CDR2 YYREEE (reference sequence). The CDR3 region has the DNA TGTGCCAGCAGCATAGGACAGGGATCGTCCTACGAGCAGTACTTC. Protein product: CASSIGQGSSYEQYF.

This chain links TRBV9 with TRBJ2-7, with 12 bases that match TRBD1. This CDR3 has 16 amino acids. The germline CDR1 and CDR2 sequences are SGDLS and YYNGEE. The ends lost 4 bases at V and 5 bases at J; junction bases unmatched: 10. CDR3 protein: CASSPRDRGRSNEQYF. Written as DNA, the CDR3 is TGTGCCAGCAGCCCCCGGGACAGGGGGCGGTCGAACGAGCAGTACTTC. The complete variable domain, with remaining parts taken from reference TRBV9 and TRBJ2-7, reads DSGVTQTPKHLITATGQRVTLRCSPRSGDLSVYWYQQSLDQGLQFLIQYYNGEERAKGNILERFSAQQFPDLHSELNLSSLELGDSALYFCASSPRDRGRSNEQYFGPGTRLTVT.

This clone was seen only a few times. The rearrangement links TRBV28 to TRBJ2-1; TRBD2 agrees at 7 bases. J was trimmed by 5 bases and V by 5 bases; bases with no gene match: 3. Germline V gene sequence: CDR1 MDHEN, CDR2 SYDVKM. There are 13 residues in the CDR3. The CDR3: CASSASGNNEQFF. CDR3 in DNA: TGTGCCAGCAGTGCTAGCGGAAACAATGAGCAGTTCTTC. The variable domain in full, completed from reference TRBV28 and TRBJ2-1, reads DVKVTQSSRYLVKRTGEKVFLECVQDMDHENMFWYRQDPGLGLRLIYFSYDVKMKEKGDIPEGYSVSREKKERFSLILESASTNQTSMYLCASSASGNNEQFFGPGTRLTVL.

This clone was found a few times. The chain combines TRBV10-3 with TRBJ2-7; TRBD2 agrees at 8 bases. CDR1 and CDR2 (germline): ENHRY, SYGVKD. The V gene end was trimmed by 6 bases and the J gene end by 3 bases; junction bases not matched to a gene: 4. CDR3 length: 13 amino acids. This CDR3 reads CAIRPSGGYEQYF. Here the CDR3 DNA reads TGTGCCATCAGACCGAGCGGGGGCTACGAGCAGTACTTC.